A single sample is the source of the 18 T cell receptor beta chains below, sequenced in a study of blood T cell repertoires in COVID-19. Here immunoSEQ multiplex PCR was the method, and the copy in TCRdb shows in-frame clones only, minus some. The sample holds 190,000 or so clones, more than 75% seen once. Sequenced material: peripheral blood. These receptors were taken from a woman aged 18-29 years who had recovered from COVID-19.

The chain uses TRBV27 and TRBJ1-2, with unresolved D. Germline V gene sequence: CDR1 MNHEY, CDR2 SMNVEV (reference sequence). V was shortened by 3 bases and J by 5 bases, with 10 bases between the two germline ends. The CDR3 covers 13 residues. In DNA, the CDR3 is TGTGCCAGCAGTTTTCGGGGATCTTATGGCTACACCTTC. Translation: CASSFRGSYGYTF.

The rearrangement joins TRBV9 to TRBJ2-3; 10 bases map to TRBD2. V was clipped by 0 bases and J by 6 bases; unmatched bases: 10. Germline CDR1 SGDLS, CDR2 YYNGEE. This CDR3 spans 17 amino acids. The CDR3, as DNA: TGTGCCAGCAGCGTAGAAATAGCGGGAGGTAGAGGTGATACGCAGTATTTT. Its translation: CASSVEIAGGRGDTQYF.

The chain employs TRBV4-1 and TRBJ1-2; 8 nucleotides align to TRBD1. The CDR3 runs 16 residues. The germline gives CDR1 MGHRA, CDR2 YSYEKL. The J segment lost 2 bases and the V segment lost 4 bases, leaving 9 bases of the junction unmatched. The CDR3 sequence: CASSPIATGENYGYTF. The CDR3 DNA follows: TGCGCCAGCAGCCCAATCGCGACAGGGGAGAACTATGGCTACACCTTC.

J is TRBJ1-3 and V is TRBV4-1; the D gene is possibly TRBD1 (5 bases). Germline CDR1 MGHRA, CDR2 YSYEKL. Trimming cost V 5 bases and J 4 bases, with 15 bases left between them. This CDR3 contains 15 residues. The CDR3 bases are TGCGCCAGCAGCTCGCCAGGGCGATCCGGAAACACCATATATTTT. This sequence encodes CASSSPGRSGNTIYF.

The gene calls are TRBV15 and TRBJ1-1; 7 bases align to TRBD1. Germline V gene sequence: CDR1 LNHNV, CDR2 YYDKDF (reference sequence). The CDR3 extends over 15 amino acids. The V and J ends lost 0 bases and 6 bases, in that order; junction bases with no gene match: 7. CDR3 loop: CATSRDPGGGSEAFF. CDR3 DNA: TGTGCCACCAGCAGAGATCCAGGGGGAGGATCTGAAGCTTTCTTT.

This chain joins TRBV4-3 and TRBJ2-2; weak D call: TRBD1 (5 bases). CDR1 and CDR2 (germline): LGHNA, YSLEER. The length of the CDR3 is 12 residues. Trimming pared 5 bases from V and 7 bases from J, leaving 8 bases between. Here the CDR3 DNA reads TGCGCCAGCAGCGACGACAGCGGGGAGCTGTTTTTT. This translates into CASSDDSGELFF.

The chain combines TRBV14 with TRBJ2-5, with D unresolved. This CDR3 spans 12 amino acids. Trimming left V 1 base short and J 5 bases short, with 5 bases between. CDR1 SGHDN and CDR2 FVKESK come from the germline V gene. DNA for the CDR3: TGTGCCAGCAGCCAAGTGAGGGAGACCCAGTACTTC. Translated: CASSQVRETQYF.

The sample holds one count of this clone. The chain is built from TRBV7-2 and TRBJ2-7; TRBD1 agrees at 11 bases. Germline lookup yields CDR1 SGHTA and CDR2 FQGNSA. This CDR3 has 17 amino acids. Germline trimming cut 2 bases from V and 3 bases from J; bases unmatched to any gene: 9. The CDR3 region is CASSLWTGGAPSYEQYF. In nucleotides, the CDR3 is TGTGCCAGCAGCTTATGGACAGGGGGCGCTCCGAGCTACGAGCAGTACTTC.

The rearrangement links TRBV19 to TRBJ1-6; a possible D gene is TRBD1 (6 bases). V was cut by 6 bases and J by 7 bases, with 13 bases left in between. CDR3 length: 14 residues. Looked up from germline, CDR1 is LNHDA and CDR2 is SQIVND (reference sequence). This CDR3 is CASSTGGHNSPLHF. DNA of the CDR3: TGTGCCAGTAGCACCGGGGGGCACAATTCACCCCTCCACTTT.

DNA of the CDR3: TGTGCCAGCAGCTTGGCTCCAGGGGTCGGTTCACCCCTCCACTTT. This encodes CASSLAPGVGSPLHF. The V gene is TRBV5-6, the J gene TRBJ1-6, with a possible D match to TRBD1 (6 bases). The CDR3 sequence is 15 residues long. Per germline, CDR1 SGHDT and CDR2 YYEEEE. V lost 0 bases and J lost 9, with 13 bases in between.

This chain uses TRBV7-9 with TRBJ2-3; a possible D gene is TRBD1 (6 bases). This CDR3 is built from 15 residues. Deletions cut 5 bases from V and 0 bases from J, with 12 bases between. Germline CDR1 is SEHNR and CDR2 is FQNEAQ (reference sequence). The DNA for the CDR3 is TGTGCCAGCAGCCAGGGGTATACTAGCACAGATACGCAGTATTTT. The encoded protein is CASSQGYTSTDTQYF.

The DNA for the CDR3 is TGTGCCAGCAGTCCCGACTCGTTCACCGGGGAGCTGTTTTTT. This encodes CASSPDSFTGELFF. The chain joins TRBV2 to TRBJ2-2; D is unresolved. CDR1 is SNHLY, CDR2 FYNNEI, per germline. The V end was cut by 5 bases, the J end by 4 bases, with 11 bases between. The CDR3 runs 14 residues.

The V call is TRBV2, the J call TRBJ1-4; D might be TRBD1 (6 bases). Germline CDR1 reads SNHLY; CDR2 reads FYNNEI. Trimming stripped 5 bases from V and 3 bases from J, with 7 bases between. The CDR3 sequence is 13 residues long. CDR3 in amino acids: CASSKGANEKLFF. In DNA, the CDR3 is TGTGCCAGCAGTAAGGGGGCTAATGAAAAACTGTTTTTT.

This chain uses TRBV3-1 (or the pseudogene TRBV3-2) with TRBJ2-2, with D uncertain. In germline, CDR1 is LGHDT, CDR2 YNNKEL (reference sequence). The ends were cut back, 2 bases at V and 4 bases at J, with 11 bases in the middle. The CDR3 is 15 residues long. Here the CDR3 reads CASSQSQLPTGELFF. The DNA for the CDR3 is TGTGCCAGCAGCCAATCACAGCTCCCCACCGGGGAGCTGTTTTTT.

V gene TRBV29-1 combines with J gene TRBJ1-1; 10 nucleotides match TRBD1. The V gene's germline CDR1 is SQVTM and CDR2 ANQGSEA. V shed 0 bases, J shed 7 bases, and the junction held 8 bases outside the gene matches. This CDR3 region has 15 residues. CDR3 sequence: CSVEEALDRGFEAFF. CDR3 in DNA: TGCAGCGTTGAAGAGGCCTTGGACAGGGGGTTTGAAGCTTTCTTT.

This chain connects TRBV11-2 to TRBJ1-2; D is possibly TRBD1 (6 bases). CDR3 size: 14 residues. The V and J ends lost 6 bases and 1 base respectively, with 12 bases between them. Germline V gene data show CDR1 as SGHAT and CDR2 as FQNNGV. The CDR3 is CASRRGQFNYGYTF. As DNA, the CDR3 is TGTGCCAGCAGGCGTGGACAGTTTAACTATGGCTACACCTTC.

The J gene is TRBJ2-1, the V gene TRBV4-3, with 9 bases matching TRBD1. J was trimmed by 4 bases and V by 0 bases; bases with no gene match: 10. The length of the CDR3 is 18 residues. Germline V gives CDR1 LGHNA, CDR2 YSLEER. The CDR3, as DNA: TGCGCCAGCAGCCAAGATCCTACCGGGACAGGGCCGTACAATGAGCAGTTCTTC. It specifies CASSQDPTGTGPYNEQFF.

In nucleotides, the CDR3 is TGCGCCAGCAGCGGCGGACAGGGTAGGGCACTTGTCGATGGCTACACCTTC. It specifies CASSGGQGRALVDGYTF. The chain carries TRBV5-1 and TRBJ1-2; 8 bases are shared with TRBD1. This CDR3 is 17 amino acids long. Germline V gene data show CDR1 as SGHRS and CDR2 as YFSETQ. Trimming at V came to 4 bases and at J to 6 bases, leaving 17 bases not matched to a gene.